This T cell receptor beta chain was obtained from a study of identifying expanded T cells in peripheral blood. As regards this clone: Its antigen is unknown.

Study-wide findings and caveats: About 1.2 clones differed between technical replicates, versus approximately 16 and 20 over time.

The assay was immunoSEQ multiplex PCR, and TCRdb's table has in-frame clones only and misses some. The data show tens of thousands of clones, roughly 88% seen once. Germline CDR1 is SGHTA and CDR2 is FQGTGA. V shed 3 bases and J 2 bases; nucleotides not matched to a gene: 2. The CDR3 is 14 residues long. This rearrangement joins TRBV7-3 to TRBJ2-7; 9 bases line up with TRBD2. Sequenced sample: blood. The sequence was obtained from a person aged 18-69 years in good health. The CDR3 sequence: CASSFSGGPYEQYF. The CDR3 region has the DNA TGTGCCAGCAGCTTTAGCGGGGGCCCCTACGAGCAGTACTTC. Supplemented by reference TRBV7-3 and TRBJ2-7, the full variable domain reads GAGVSQTPSNKVTEKGKYVELRCDPISGHTALYWYRQSLGQGPEFLIYFQGTGAADDSGLPNDRFFAVRPEGSVSTLKIQRTERGDSAVYLCASSFSGGPYEQYFGPGTRLTVT.